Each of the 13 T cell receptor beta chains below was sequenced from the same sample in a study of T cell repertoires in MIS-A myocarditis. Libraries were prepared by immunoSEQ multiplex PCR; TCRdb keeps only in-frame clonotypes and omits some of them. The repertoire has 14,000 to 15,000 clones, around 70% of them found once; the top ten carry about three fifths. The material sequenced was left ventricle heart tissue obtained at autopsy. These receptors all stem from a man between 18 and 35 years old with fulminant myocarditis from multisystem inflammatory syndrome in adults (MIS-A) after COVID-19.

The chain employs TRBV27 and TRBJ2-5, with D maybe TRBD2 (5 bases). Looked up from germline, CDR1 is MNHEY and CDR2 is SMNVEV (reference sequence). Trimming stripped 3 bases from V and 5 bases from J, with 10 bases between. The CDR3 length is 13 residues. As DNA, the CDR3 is TGTGCCAGCAGTTTTCGGAGGCGGGAGACCCAGTACTTC. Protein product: CASSFRRRETQYF.

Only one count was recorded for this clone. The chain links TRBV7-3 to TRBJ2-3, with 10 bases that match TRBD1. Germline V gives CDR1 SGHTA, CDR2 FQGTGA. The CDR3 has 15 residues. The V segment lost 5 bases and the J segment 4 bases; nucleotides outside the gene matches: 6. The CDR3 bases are TGTGCCAGCAGCCGACAGGGGGCGCGGGCAGATACGCAGTATTTT. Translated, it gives CASSRQGARADTQYF.

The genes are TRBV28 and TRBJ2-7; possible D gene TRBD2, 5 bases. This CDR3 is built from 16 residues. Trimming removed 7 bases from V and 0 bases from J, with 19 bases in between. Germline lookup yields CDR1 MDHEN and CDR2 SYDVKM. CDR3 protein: CASKAGYAAYSYEQYF. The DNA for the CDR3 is TGTGCCAGCAAGGCGGGCTATGCCGCTTACTCCTACGAGCAGTACTTC.

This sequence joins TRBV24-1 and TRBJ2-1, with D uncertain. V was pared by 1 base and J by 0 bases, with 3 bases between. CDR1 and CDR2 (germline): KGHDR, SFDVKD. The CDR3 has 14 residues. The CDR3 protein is CATSDFGSYNEQFF. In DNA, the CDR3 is TGTGCCACCAGTGATTTTGGCTCCTACAATGAGCAGTTCTTC.

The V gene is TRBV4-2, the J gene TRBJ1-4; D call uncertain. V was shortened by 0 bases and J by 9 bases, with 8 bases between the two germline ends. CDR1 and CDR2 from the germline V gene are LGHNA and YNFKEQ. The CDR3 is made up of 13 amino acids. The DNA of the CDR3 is TGTGCCAGCAGCCAAGATGTAGGCCAAAAACTGTTTTTT. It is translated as CASSQDVGQKLFF.

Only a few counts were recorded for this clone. The CDR3 loop reads CASSDSSGGANEQFF. As DNA, the CDR3 is TGTGCCAGCAGTGACTCTAGCGGGGGGGCCAATGAGCAGTTCTTC. The chain joins TRBV6-4 to TRBJ2-1; 11 bases are a match to TRBD2. This CDR3 contains 15 residues. With 0 bases clipped from V and 6 bases from J, the junction kept 1 base outside the gene matches. Germline CDR1 reads MRHNA; CDR2 reads SNTAGT.

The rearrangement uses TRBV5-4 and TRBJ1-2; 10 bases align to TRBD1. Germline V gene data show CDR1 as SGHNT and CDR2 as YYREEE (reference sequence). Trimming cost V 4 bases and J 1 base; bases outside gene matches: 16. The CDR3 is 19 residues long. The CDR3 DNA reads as TGTGCCAGCAGCAAGCGGACAGGGGGGGGGTCCCCTTATAACTATGGCTACACCTTC. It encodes CASSKRTGGGSPYNYGYTF.

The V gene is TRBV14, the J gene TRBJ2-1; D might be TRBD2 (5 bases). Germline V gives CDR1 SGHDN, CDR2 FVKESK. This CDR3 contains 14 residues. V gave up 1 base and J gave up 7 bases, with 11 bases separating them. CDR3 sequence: CASSQVARGNEQFF. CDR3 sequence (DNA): TGTGCCAGCAGCCAAGTTGCTAGAGGGAATGAGCAGTTCTTC.

The CDR3 spells CASSVDSTNEKLFF. CDR3 in DNA: TGTGCCAGCAGCGTGGACTCAACTAATGAAAAACTGTTTTTT. The rearrangement uses TRBV9 and TRBJ1-4; the D is unclear. The germline gives CDR1 SGDLS, CDR2 YYNGEE. This CDR3 is 14 amino acids long. The ends were cut back, 2 bases at V and 0 bases at J, with 5 bases in the middle.

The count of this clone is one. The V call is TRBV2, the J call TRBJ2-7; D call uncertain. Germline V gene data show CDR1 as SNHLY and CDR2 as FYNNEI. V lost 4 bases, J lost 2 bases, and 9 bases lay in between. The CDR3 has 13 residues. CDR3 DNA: TGTGCCAGCAGTGTCCGAGAGACCTACGAGCAGTACTTC. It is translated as CASSVRETYEQYF.

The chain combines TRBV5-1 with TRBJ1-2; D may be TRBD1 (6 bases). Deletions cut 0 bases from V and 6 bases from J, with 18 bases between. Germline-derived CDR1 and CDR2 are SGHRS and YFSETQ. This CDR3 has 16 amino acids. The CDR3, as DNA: TGCGCCAGCAGCTTGGGAAAAAGACAGGATTTCAATGGCTACACCTTC. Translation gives CASSLGKRQDFNGYTF. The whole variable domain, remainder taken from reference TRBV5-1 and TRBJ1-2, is KAGVTQTPRYLIKTRGQQVTLSCSPISGHRSVSWYQQTPGQGLQFLFEYFSETQRNKGNFPGRFSGRQFSNSRSEMNVSTLELGDSALYLCASSLGKRQDFNGYTFGSGTRLTVV.

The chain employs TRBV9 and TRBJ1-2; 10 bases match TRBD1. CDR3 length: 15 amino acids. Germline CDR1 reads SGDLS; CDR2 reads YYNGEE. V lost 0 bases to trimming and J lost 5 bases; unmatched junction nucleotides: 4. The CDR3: CASSVAGTGVYGYTF. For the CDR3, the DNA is TGTGCCAGCAGCGTAGCCGGGACAGGGGTGTATGGCTACACCTTC.

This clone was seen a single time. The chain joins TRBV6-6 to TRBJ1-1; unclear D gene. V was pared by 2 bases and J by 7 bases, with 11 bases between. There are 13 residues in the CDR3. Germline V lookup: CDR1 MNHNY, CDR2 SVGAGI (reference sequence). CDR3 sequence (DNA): TGTGCCAGCAGTTACCCCGACGGTGGTGAAGCTTTCTTT. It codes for CASSYPDGGEAFF.